The 8 T cell receptor beta chains listed next were all sequenced from one sample in a study of T cell changes during pregnancy in multiple sclerosis (dated by TCRdb to about 2019). Preparation of the library involved the immunoSEQ multiplex PCR assay. TCRdb stores this immuneACCESS table with in-frame sequences only. Part of the clones is absent; in the studies checked, under half of the shortfall reflects unresolved V genes, and no reason is known for the rest. The sample records tens of thousands of clones, about nine tenths of which are singletons. 0.89% of the sample belongs to the ten largest clones. Material: peripheral blood, obtained in the first trimester of pregnancy. The receptors originated from a female donor in good health, enrolled as a control in a pregnancy study.

This chain uses TRBV27 with TRBJ1-5; D might be TRBD1 (6 bases). CDR3 length: 13 residues. Germline-derived CDR1 and CDR2 are MNHEY and SMNVEV (reference sequence). V was shortened by 8 bases and J by 2 bases, with 10 bases between the two germline ends. The CDR3 spells CASRQVGNQPQHF. In nucleotides, the CDR3 is TGTGCCAGCCGACAGGTGGGCAATCAGCCCCAGCATTTT.

This clone was picked up one time. The V gene is TRBV11-2, the J gene TRBJ1-1, with D maybe TRBD1 (5 bases). The germline CDR1 and CDR2 sequences are SGHAT and FQNNGV. CDR3 length: 12 residues. V was shortened by 5 bases and J by 5 bases, with 9 bases between the two germline ends. CDR3 sequence (DNA): TGTGCCAGCAGCGTCGGGGGAACTGAAGCTTTCTTT. Amino acid sequence: CASSVGGTEAFF.

V and J are TRBV7-2 and TRBJ2-7; D remains ambiguous. With 5 bases removed from V and 1 base from J, the gap between germline ends came to 6 bases. The CDR3 has 12 amino acids. Per the germline V gene, CDR1 is SGHTA and CDR2 is FQGNSA. CDR3 sequence reads: CASSLQSYEQYF. As DNA, the CDR3 is TGTGCCAGCAGCCTCCAGTCCTACGAGCAGTACTTC.

The chain recombines TRBV7-9 with TRBJ2-3, with 9 bases identical to TRBD1. The V segment lost 1 base and the J segment 3 bases; nucleotides outside the gene matches: 5. Germline CDR1 SEHNR, CDR2 FQNEAQ (reference sequence). There are 16 residues in the CDR3. The CDR3 reads CASSLVQGARTDTQYF. CDR3 sequence (DNA): TGTGCCAGCAGCTTAGTACAGGGGGCGCGTACAGATACGCAGTATTTT. Full variable domain (missing parts from reference TRBV7-9 and TRBJ2-3): DTGVSQNPRHKITKRGQNVTFRCDPISEHNRLYWYRQTLGQGPEFLTYFQNEAQLEKSRLLSDRFSAERPKGSFSTLEIQRTEQGDSAMYLCASSLVQGARTDTQYFGPGTRLTVL.

The V call is TRBV7-3, the J call TRBJ2-3; 7 bases are shared with TRBD2. The germline V gene encodes CDR1 SGHTA and CDR2 FQGTGA. The junction had 2 bases not matched to a gene; V was cut back by 1 base and J by 1 base. This CDR3 is 15 amino acids long. In DNA form, the CDR3 reads TGTGCCAGCAGCTTAATGGCGGGGGGCACAGATACGCAGTATTTT. Protein: CASSLMAGGTDTQYF.

The chain combines TRBV5-1 with TRBJ2-5, with 12 bases matching TRBD2. Unmatched junction bases numbered 3, after V lost 4 bases and J lost 5 bases. Germline V CDR1 and CDR2: SGHRS, YFSETQ. This CDR3 is 14 amino acids long. Here the CDR3 reads CASSGTSGGETQYF. The CDR3 DNA is TGCGCCAGCAGCGGAACTAGCGGGGGGGAGACCCAGTACTTC.

This sequence joins TRBV6-1 and TRBJ1-3; D unclear. CDR1 MNHNS and CDR2 SASEGT come from the germline V gene. The CDR3 runs 13 residues. Trimming removed 10 bases from V and 2 bases from J, with 12 bases in between. CDR3 protein: CATQVTPGNTIYF. CDR3 bases: TGTGCCACCCAAGTGACACCTGGAAACACCATATATTTT.

The rearrangement joins TRBV11-2 to TRBJ1-4; D uncertain. Trimming shortened V by 3 bases and J by 7 bases, and 6 bases separated the two germline ends. Germline-derived CDR1 and CDR2 are SGHAT and FQNNGV. The CDR3 has 12 amino acids. This CDR3 reads CASSFSREKLFF. The CDR3, as DNA: TGTGCCAGCAGCTTTTCTCGTGAAAAACTGTTTTTT.